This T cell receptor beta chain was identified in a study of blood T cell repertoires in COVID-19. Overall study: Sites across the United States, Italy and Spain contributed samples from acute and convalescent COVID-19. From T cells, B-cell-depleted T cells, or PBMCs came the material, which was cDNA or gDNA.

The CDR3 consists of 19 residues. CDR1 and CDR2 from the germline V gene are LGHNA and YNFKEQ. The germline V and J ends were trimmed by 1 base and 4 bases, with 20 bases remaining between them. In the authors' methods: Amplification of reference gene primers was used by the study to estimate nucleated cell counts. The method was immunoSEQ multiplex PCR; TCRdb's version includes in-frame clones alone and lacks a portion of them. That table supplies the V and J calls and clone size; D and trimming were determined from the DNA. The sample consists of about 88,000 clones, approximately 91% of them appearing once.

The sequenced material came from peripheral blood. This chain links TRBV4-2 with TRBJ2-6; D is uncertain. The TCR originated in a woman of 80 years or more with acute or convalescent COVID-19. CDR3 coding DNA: TGTGCCAGCAGCCAAGGTTTAGGAGTGTTCGGATCCGGGGCCAACGTCCTGACTTTC. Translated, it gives CASSQGLGVFGSGANVLTF.